The rows below give T cell receptor beta chains drawn from one sample of a study of graft-versus-host responses after intestinal transplantation. Method: immunoSEQ multiplex PCR; TCRdb's copy keeps in-frame clones and lacks some. The sample carries roughly 97,000 clones, roughly nine tenths recorded once. These receptors lack a known antigen. This specimen was unstimulated CD4+ T cells sorted from spleen or lymph node cells, taken before intestinal transplant. All receptors derive from a human donor who received an intestinal transplant. Both conserved end residues are part of each CDR3. D genes are given only for firm matches.

V gene: TRBV6-5
J gene: TRBJ2-7
D gene: NA
CDR3 protein: CASSARRTNPYEQYF
CDR3 DNA: TGTGCCAGCAGCGCACGAAGGACAAACCCCTACGAGCAGTACTTC

V gene: TRBV11-2
J gene: TRBJ1-6
D gene: NA
CDR3 protein: CASSLSPGPASPLHF
CDR3 DNA: TGTGCCAGCAGCTTATCCCCCGGACCTGCATCACCCCTCCACTTT

V gene: TRBV28
J gene: TRBJ1-5
D gene: TRBD1
CDR3 protein: CASSSGQGLNQPQHF
CDR3 DNA: TGTGCCAGCAGTTCGGGACAGGGGTTGAATCAGCCCCAGCATTTT

V gene: TRBV5-1
J gene: TRBJ1-1
D gene: NA
CDR3 protein: CASSSHETQLNTEAFF
CDR3 DNA: TGCGCCAGCAGCTCCCATGAAACACAGCTTAACACTGAAGCTTTCTTT

V gene: TRBV18
J gene: TRBJ1-1
D gene: NA
CDR3 protein: CASSPARVNTEAFF
CDR3 DNA: TGTGCCAGCTCACCGGCCAGGGTAAACACTGAAGCTTTCTTT

V gene: TRBV4-2
J gene: TRBJ2-3
D gene: TRBD1
CDR3 protein: CASSQGQGVSDTQYF
CDR3 DNA: TGTGCCAGCAGCCAAGGACAGGGCGTCTCAGATACGCAGTATTTT

V gene: TRBV27
J gene: TRBJ2-7
D gene: NA
CDR3 protein: CAGSLGGYEQYF
CDR3 DNA: TGTGCCGGCAGTTTAGGGGGTTACGAGCAGTACTTC

V gene: TRBV25-1
J gene: TRBJ2-7
D gene: NA
CDR3 protein: CASSASAYEQYF
CDR3 DNA: TGTGCCAGCAGTGCGAGTGCCTACGAGCAGTACTTC

V gene: TRBV5-1
J gene: TRBJ1-3
D gene: TRBD1
CDR3 protein: CASSWGTGQRENTIYF
CDR3 DNA: TGCGCCAGCAGCTGGGGGACAGGCCAAAGAGAGAACACCATATATTTT

V gene: TRBV7-7
J gene: TRBJ2-3
D gene: NA
CDR3 protein: CASSPRGSTDTQYF
CDR3 DNA: TGTGCCAGCAGCCCACGGGGGAGCACAGATACGCAGTATTTT

V gene: TRBV5-1
J gene: TRBJ2-1
D gene: NA
CDR3 protein: CASSRVPPTSTGEQFF
CDR3 DNA: TGCGCCAGCAGCCGGGTACCCCCTACTAGTACCGGTGAGCAGTTCTTC